This TCR beta chain was recovered during a study of blood T cell repertoires in COVID-19. Study-level background: Whether acute or convalescent, the COVID-19 samples came from the United States, Italy and Spain.

The method was immunoSEQ multiplex PCR; TCRdb's version includes in-frame clones alone and lacks a portion of them. The table lists fewer than 200,000 clones, 65% to 90% of them singletons, with about 1.5% in the top ten. The TCR comes from a human donor in a cohort sampled during active COVID-19. The source material was peripheral blood.

The CDR3 sequence: CASSPGGTPDSGANVLTF. CDR3 DNA: TGTGCCAGCAGCCCTGGAGGGACTCCTGACTCTGGGGCCAACGTCCTGACTTTC. The chain is built from TRBV5-4 and TRBJ2-6; possibly TRBD2 for D (6 bases). Germline lookup yields CDR1 SGHNT and CDR2 YYREEE (reference sequence). V lost 4 bases to trimming and J lost 0 bases, with 17 bases between them. The CDR3 is made up of 18 amino acids. The entire variable domain, with the rest obtained from reference TRBV5-4 and TRBJ2-6, is as follows: ETGVTQSPTHLIKTRGQQVTLRCSSQSGHNTVSWYQQALGQGPQFIFQYYREEENGRGNFPPRFSGLQFPNYSSELNVNALELDDSALYLCASSPGGTPDSGANVLTFGAGSRLTVL.